This TCR beta chain was profiled in a study of response to subunit inactivated influenza vaccine. Study results and caveats: There was a suggestion from the authors that each seasonal influenza vaccination recruits few new T cells.

V shed 4 bases, J shed 5 bases, and the junction held 5 bases outside the gene matches. Germline CDR1 is SEHNR and CDR2 is FQNEAQ (reference sequence). This CDR3 is built from 14 residues. This clonotype was recorded at least ten times. Its cognate antigen is unknown. Via MiXCR, TCRdb re-called the RT-PCR reads, giving one row per CDR3 protein. The top ten hold roughly a tenth of the sample, which has a few hundred thousand distinct CDR3 sequences, around a fifth seen once. V and J are TRBV7-9 and TRBJ2-1, with 7 nucleotides matching TRBD2. This receptor was identified in a man between 50 and 69 years old who received an inactivated influenza vaccine. The sequencing used PBMCs from blood, collected approximately 20 months after vaccination. The CDR3 bases are TGTGCCAGCAGCTCCGTCGGGGGGAACAATGAGCAGTTCTTC. This codes for CASSSVGGNNEQFF.